This T cell receptor beta chain was captured in a study of blood T cell repertoires in COVID-19. Germline loops: CDR1 SGHDT, CDR2 YYEEEE. The CDR3 loop spans 14 amino acids. Trimming left V 4 bases short and J 3 bases short, with 11 bases between. Libraries were prepared by immunoSEQ multiplex PCR; TCRdb keeps only in-frame clonotypes and omits some of them. The sample has roughly 140,000 clones, approximately 80% seen once. The chain couples TRBV5-6 to TRBJ1-5; possibly TRBD1 for D (5 bases). The sequence was obtained from a human donor in a cohort sampled during active COVID-19. The sample was peripheral blood. In nucleotides, the CDR3 is TGTGCCAGCAGCCCTGGGGGGGTCAATCAGCCCCAGCATTTT. The encoded protein is CASSPGGVNQPQHF.